This entry lists 26 T cell receptor beta chains sequenced from one sample in a study of blood T cell repertoires in COVID-19. TCRdb's table, derived via immunoSEQ multiplex PCR, lists solely in-frame clones and lacks some. The sample holds 66,000 or so clones, around 77% seen once. The source material was peripheral blood. These receptors came from a human donor in a cohort sampled during active COVID-19.

This chain uses TRBV19 with TRBJ1-2; D may be TRBD1 (5 bases). V was clipped by 4 bases and J by 6 bases, with 12 bases between them. This CDR3 comprises 13 residues. In germline, CDR1 is LNHDA, CDR2 SQIVND (reference sequence). The CDR3 nucleotides read TGTGCCAGTAGTACCCGCCCCAGGGATGGCTACACCTTC. It translates to CASSTRPRDGYTF. Combining the CDR3 with reference TRBV19 and TRBJ1-2 gives the whole variable domain DGGITQSPKYLFRKEGQNVTLSCEQNLNHDAMYWYRQDPGQGLRLIYYSQIVNDFQKGDIAEGYSVSREKKESFPLTVTSAQKNPTAFYLCASSTRPRDGYTFGSGTRLTVV.

The chain carries TRBV7-6 and TRBJ2-5; the match to TRBD2 covers 7 bases. Germline values: CDR1 SGHVS, CDR2 FNYEAQ. V gave up 1 base and J gave up 5 bases; unmatched junction bases: 4. This CDR3 has 14 amino acids. CDR3: CASSLGGRAETQYF. CDR3 bases: TGTGCCAGCAGCTTAGGAGGGAGGGCGGAGACCCAGTACTTC.

The chain combines TRBV5-6 with TRBJ2-7; tentatively, D is TRBD1 (6 bases). Trimming took off 3 bases at V and 3 bases at J, with 10 bases between the two ends. This CDR3 comprises 13 residues. CDR1 is SGHDT and CDR2 is YYEEEE in the germline V gene. CDR3 protein: CASSYDRNYEQYF. In nucleotides, the CDR3 is TGTGCCAGCAGCTACGACAGGAACTACGAGCAGTACTTC.

The chain joins TRBV9 to TRBJ2-1, with 8 bases identical to TRBD2. The CDR3 loop spans 15 amino acids. V was pared by 1 base and J by 5 bases, with 5 bases of the junction left unmatched. The germline V gene has CDR1 SGDLS and CDR2 YYNGEE. The CDR3 here is CASSVSGSVHNEQFF. In DNA, the CDR3 is TGTGCCAGCAGCGTAAGCGGGAGTGTCCACAATGAGCAGTTCTTC.

In DNA form, the CDR3 reads TGTGCCAGTACCGATAGGGGGGGGAGGGCCTCAGATACGCAGTATTTT. It is translated as CASTDRGGRASDTQYF. The gene calls are TRBV19 and TRBJ2-3; D perhaps matches TRBD2 (7 bases). Trimming removed 7 bases at V and 4 bases at J, with 21 bases between. The length of the CDR3 is 16 residues. CDR1 and CDR2 from the germline V gene are LNHDA and SQIVND (reference sequence).

The chain has TRBV4-2 and TRBJ1-3; 8 nucleotides agree with TRBD1. The V gene's germline CDR1 is LGHNA and CDR2 YNFKEQ. This CDR3 is built from 17 residues. V lost 0 bases, J lost 3 bases, and 7 bases stayed unmatched. The chain's CDR3 is CASSQERAGGFGNTIYF. The CDR3 DNA reads as TGTGCCAGCAGCCAAGAAAGGGCAGGGGGCTTTGGAAACACCATATATTTT.

This sequence joins TRBV15 and TRBJ2-4; 7 bases are a match to TRBD1. The CDR3 sequence is 15 residues long. The germline V gene encodes CDR1 LNHNV and CDR2 YYDKDF (reference sequence). V lost 0 bases and J lost 9; bases outside the gene matches: 8. CDR3 in amino acids: CATSRDMGDRGIQYF. The CDR3 DNA sequence: TGTGCCACCAGCAGAGATATGGGGGACAGAGGCATTCAGTACTTC.

The chain combines TRBV18 with TRBJ2-3; TRBD1 aligns across 9 bases. Germline CDR1 and CDR2: KGHSH and LQKENI. The V segment lost 6 bases and the J segment 2 bases; nucleotides outside the gene matches: 6. CDR3 length equals 15 residues. The CDR3 protein is CASSAGTGTTDTQYF. CDR3 DNA: TGTGCCAGCTCGGCCGGGACAGGGACCACAGATACGCAGTATTTT.

V is TRBV7-2 and J is TRBJ1-1; D gene uncertain. The V gene's germline CDR1 is SGHTA and CDR2 FQGNSA. V was shortened by 5 bases and J by 0 bases, with 7 bases between the two germline ends. The CDR3 covers 13 residues. The CDR3: CASSPEMNTEAFF. DNA for the CDR3: TGTGCCAGCAGCCCGGAGATGAACACTGAAGCTTTCTTT.

The chain carries TRBV9 and TRBJ1-2, with 7 bases lining up with TRBD1. J gave up 2 bases and V 5 bases, and 9 bases lay outside the gene matches. The germline CDR1 and CDR2 sequences are SGDLS and YYNGEE. The CDR3 has 15 residues. CDR3 sequence reads: CASRTTGEANYGYTF. DNA of the CDR3: TGTGCCAGCAGAACTACAGGGGAAGCGAACTATGGCTACACCTTC.

For this clone: One junction end disagrees with the germline gene, perhaps due to a read error. The chain recombines TRBV7-2 with TRBJ2-3; 10 positions agree with TRBD2. Per germline, CDR1 SGHTA and CDR2 FQGNSA. The CDR3 sequence is 12 residues long. CDR3 sequence reads: CASSLGYSGGWF. The CDR3 DNA is TGTGCCAGCAGCCTAGGATATAGCGGGGGGTGGTTT.

The chain uses TRBV27 and TRBJ2-7; D ambiguous. V was pared by 5 bases and J by 4 bases, with 24 bases between. CDR1 and CDR2 (germline): MNHEY, SMNVEV (reference sequence). This CDR3 is 17 amino acids long. The CDR3 is CASSPHPGQLTAYEQYF. The CDR3 nucleotides read TGTGCCAGCAGTCCACACCCTGGGCAGCTGACCGCTTACGAGCAGTACTTC.

The genes are TRBV28 and TRBJ2-7; 7 nucleotides line up with TRBD1. This CDR3 spans 13 amino acids. The germline V gene encodes CDR1 MDHEN and CDR2 SYDVKM. The V gene end was trimmed by 5 bases and the J gene end by 7 bases; junction bases not matched to a gene: 8. The CDR3, as DNA: TGTGCCAGCAGTCGTACAGGGGCTGGTGAGCAGTACTTC. Translated: CASSRTGAGEQYF.

This clone was seen just once. The rearrangement links TRBV7-2 to TRBJ2-7; TRBD1 might be the D (6 bases). The CDR3 is made up of 15 amino acids. Germline CDR1 is SGHTA and CDR2 is FQGNSA. Trimming removed 1 base at V and 4 bases at J, with 14 bases between. CDR3 amino acids: CASSLGRDTAYEQYF. Here the CDR3 DNA reads TGTGCCAGCAGCTTAGGCCGGGACACTGCTTACGAGCAGTACTTC.

The genes are TRBV2 and TRBJ2-1; TRBD2 matches 10 bases. This CDR3 contains 18 residues. Germline V gene data show CDR1 as SNHLY and CDR2 as FYNNEI. V lost 2 bases and J lost 0; bases outside the gene matches: 7. The CDR3 loop reads CASSEFGLAGASYNEQFF. As DNA, the CDR3 is TGTGCCAGCAGTGAATTCGGCCTAGCGGGAGCCTCCTACAATGAGCAGTTCTTC.

This chain joins TRBV5-6 and TRBJ2-7, with D perhaps matching TRBD1 (6 bases). Germline V CDR1 and CDR2: SGHDT, YYEEEE. This CDR3 has 14 amino acids. Trimming took 4 bases from V and 2 from J, leaving 13 bases between them. In nucleotides, the CDR3 is TGTGCCAGCAGCCCCCCAGGGGTACCCTACGAGCAGTACTTC. Encoded protein: CASSPPGVPYEQYF.

The chain employs TRBV5-6 and TRBJ1-2; 10 positions agree with TRBD1. Germline lookup yields CDR1 SGHDT and CDR2 YYEEEE. CDR3 length equals 14 residues. V lost 4 bases, J lost 8 bases, and 8 bases stayed unmatched. The CDR3 loop is CASSRRDRGTGYTF. The CDR3 region has the DNA TGTGCCAGCAGCCGAAGGGACAGGGGAACGGGCTACACCTTC.

The chain is built from TRBV24-1 and TRBJ2-3; TRBD2 matches 10 bases. After removal of 9 bases from V and 1 base from J, the junction contained 12 bases not matched to a gene. Germline V CDR1 and CDR2: KGHDR, SFDVKD. The CDR3 spans 17 residues. CDR3 sequence (DNA): TGTGCCACCGGGGAGCGAGCGGGAGGGCCGGGCACAGATACGCAGTATTTT. Translating gives CATGERAGGPGTDTQYF.

V and J are TRBV19 and TRBJ2-1, with a tentative D call TRBD1 (6 bases). Germline CDR1 reads LNHDA; CDR2 reads SQIVND (reference sequence). CDR3 length: 14 residues. Trimming removed 5 bases at V and 3 bases at J, with 11 bases between. CDR3 bases: TGTGCCAGTAGTCTCCGGACAGACTACAATGAGCAGTTCTTC. This translates into CASSLRTDYNEQFF.

V and J are TRBV11-2 and TRBJ2-7, with TRBD1 as a possible D gene (5 bases). V lost 5 bases and J 2 bases, leaving 16 bases between the germline ends. Germline V gene lookup returns CDR1 SGHAT and CDR2 FQNNGV. The CDR3 spans 15 residues. The chain's CDR3 is CASSPGIDRTYEQYF. In DNA, the CDR3 is TGTGCCAGCAGCCCGGGTATTGACAGAACCTACGAGCAGTACTTC.

There are a few counts of this clone. This chain connects TRBV5-7 to TRBJ2-3, with 7 bases identical to TRBD2. TRBV5-7 is an open reading frame whose function is uncertain. Losses at the gene ends were 3 bases for V and 2 bases for J; bases not matched to a gene: 3. The CDR3 consists of 14 residues. CDR3: CASSYRDYTDTQYF. CDR3 in DNA: TGTGCCAGCAGCTATCGGGACTACACAGATACGCAGTATTTT.

This chain joins TRBV7-9 and TRBJ1-2; D might be TRBD1 (6 bases). Germline V gives CDR1 SEHNR, CDR2 FQNEAQ (reference sequence). V lost 5 bases to trimming and J lost 8 bases, with 21 bases between them. The CDR3 has 15 amino acids. The CDR3 bases are TGTGCCAGCAGCCAACAGGGCCCGGGCCGTGAGGGCTACACCTTC. Translation: CASSQQGPGREGYTF.

V and J are TRBV14 and TRBJ2-7; D not resolved. CDR3 length equals 12 residues. Trimming removed 4 bases at V and 8 bases at J, with 12 bases between. Looked up from germline, CDR1 is SGHDN and CDR2 is FVKESK. The CDR3 sequence is CASSLDGRKQYF. DNA of the CDR3: TGTGCCAGCAGCCTCGATGGCCGAAAGCAGTACTTC.

The chain has TRBV4-2 and TRBJ1-5; tentative D call: TRBD1 (5 bases). This CDR3 contains 16 residues. The V end lost 0 bases, the J end lost 5 bases, and 14 bases lay between the germline ends. CDR1 LGHNA and CDR2 YNFKEQ come from the germline V gene. CDR3 residues: CASSQEGGANYQPQHF. Written as DNA, the CDR3 is TGTGCCAGCAGCCAAGAAGGAGGGGCGAATTATCAGCCCCAGCATTTT.

This clone was detected only a few times. CDR3 bases: TGTGCCAGCAGTGCACAGGGGGCGAGAACTGAAGCTTTCTTT. Its translation is CASSAQGARTEAFF. V usage is TRBV6-2 or TRBV6-3 and J usage is TRBJ1-1; TRBD1 matches 9 bases. With 5 bases clipped from V and 5 bases from J, the junction kept 6 bases outside the gene matches. This CDR3 is 14 amino acids long. Germline V gives CDR1 MNHEY, CDR2 SVGEGT.

The genes are TRBV4-1 and TRBJ2-1; 10 nucleotides align to TRBD2. This CDR3 has 19 amino acids. The V gene's germline CDR1 is MGHRA and CDR2 YSYEKL. V dropped 0 bases and J dropped 7; count of bases not matched to a gene: 15. CDR3 coding DNA: TGCGCCAGCAGCCAAGACAGGGGAGGGAGCGGGAGGGCCGCGAATGAGCAGTTCTTC. It yields the protein CASSQDRGGSGRAANEQFF.